This T cell receptor (beta chain) was identified in a study of human CD4 T cells and Enterobacteriaceae (TCRdb year 2020). About the study as a whole: Stimulating bacteria were E. coli, K. pneumoniae, E. aerogenes, S. flexneri, S. sonnei, S. typhimurium and S. aureus, heat-inactivated after culture. The paper's findings and limits, for the study overall: Clonotypes shared across Enterobacteriaceae cultures accounted for roughly 25-55% of unique rearrangements but about 65-93% of templates, whereas sharing with control bacteria was rare. The Enterobacteriaceae-reactive repertoires were polyclonal but had fewer clonotypes than the S. aureus- or M. tuberculosis-reactive repertoires, and the Enterobacteriaceae-reactive repertoires clustered together.

Note on this clone: No much larger clone is present one base from it, and per-base qualities are unavailable.

Proliferating activated T cells were FACS-sorted as CFSE-low CD25+ ICOS+ cells after 6-7 days. Sorted memory CD4+ T cells were CFSE-labeled and cultured at a 2:1 ratio with irradiated autologous monocytes pulsed with antigen. On a FACSAria III, memory CD4+ T cells were FACS-sorted to over 98% purity, defined as all CD4+ cells except CD45RA+CCR7+CD95- naive cells. Healthy donor blood was obtained from blood donation centers in Switzerland. Total CD4+ T cells and monocytes were enriched by positive selection with CD4 and CD14 magnetic microbeads. CD8+, CD14+, CD16+, CD56+, CD19+ and CD25-bright cells were excluded before sorting. Bacteria were heat-inactivated for roughly 2 hours at 60 degrees C and added at 1.5 to 2 particles per monocyte, and M. tuberculosis lysate was used at about 3.3 ug/ml. Memory CD4+ T cells that proliferated and became CFSE-low after primary stimulation with Enterobacteriaceae or control bacteria had their TCR Vbeta genes sequenced. Analysis of each bacteria-reactive repertoire was performed in two to four different donors across two independent experiments. Ficoll-Paque Plus was used to isolate peripheral blood mononuclear cells from donor blood.

Survey-level sequencing was performed on CFSE-low antigen-reactive cultures, with a detection sensitivity of one cell in 40,000. Genomic DNA was extracted from cell pellets with the QIAamp DNA Micro Kit, and its quantity and purity were checked by spectrophotometry. TCR Vbeta CDR3 regions were amplified with the immunoSEQ multiplex PCR assay. The Illumina HiSeq platform was used to sequence the amplicons. Each retrieved sequence was 87 nucleotides long and included the CDR3 region. The original pipeline was this. A unique productive TCR Vbeta nucleotide sequence was defined as a clonotype and was quantified by productive template frequency from ImmunoSEQ Analyzer V3.0. A threshold set at the top 5th percentile of each frequency-ranked repertoire was used to define expanded clonotypes. The R package fossil was used to compute repertoire overlap as Chao-Jaccard, and the R package MASS was used to visualize the overlap by nonmetric multidimensional scaling. In TCRdb, the immuneACCESS table is reduced to in-frame sequences with V and J assigned. These tables do not hold every clone; where another copy was compared, an unresolved V gene accounts for under half, and the others remain unexplained. V and J calls and clone size are as listed in that table; D and trimming were resolved from the DNA. The sample profile shows 1,200 or so clones; roughly 33% of them were found once. Approximately 33% of the sample rests with the top ten.

CDR1 and CDR2, per the germline V gene, are MRHNA and SNTAGT. CDR3 length: 14 amino acids, cysteine to phenylalanine. Only the CDR3 region is kept as DNA, spanning 42 bases read in frame from base 1. V and J are truncated by 0 bases and 7 bases respectively, leaving an intervening sequence of 9 bases. The sequence is built from TRBV6-4 and TRBJ2-2, with a tentative D call of TRBD1 or TRBD2, each matching 6 bases. The receptor comes from a human donor in good health. The sequencing input was bacteria-reactive CD4+ T cells grown in culture. The intended sense of this specimen's cell subset or site label: CFSE-low proliferating memory CD4 T cells sorted after in vitro stimulation with a heat-inactivated bacterium or M. tuberculosis lysate. The CDR3 reads as follows: CASSDSGGDGELFF. The DNA sequence reads TGTGCCAGCAGTGACTCGGGGGGCGACGGGGAGCTGTTTTTT.